The sequence of this T cell receptor (beta chain) was determined in a study of T cell responses to AZD1222 COVID-19 vaccine. This clone appeared once. Its antigen remains unidentified. Measured with immunoSEQ multiplex PCR; TCRdb has only the in-frame clones, and not every one. The table includes approximately 200,000 clones, 85% to 95% detected once. The V gene end was trimmed by 3 bases and the J gene end by 6 bases; junction bases not matched to a gene: 7. This CDR3 is 14 amino acids long. Germline lookup yields CDR1 SEHNR and CDR2 FQNEAQ (reference sequence). Overall study results and limits: Donors were largely white British and mainly female; clonal diversity was possibly underestimated.

The clonotype originates from an adult in good health. The chain joins TRBV7-9 to TRBJ2-7; 8 bases are a match to TRBD1. Source: peripheral blood, taken on day 0 of AZD1222 vaccination. CDR3 coding DNA: TGTGCCAGCAGCTTCCGGACAGGGATCGCCGAGCAGTACTTC. The encoded protein is CASSFRTGIAEQYF.